This T cell receptor beta chain is from a study of neurological immune-mediated disorders. This clonotype was counted many times. Antigen: not known. The cDNA was produced through 5'RACE with 10-nucleotide random UMIs. TCRdb re-called the 5' RACE reads through MiXCR, storing one row per CDR3 protein. The table lists roughly 88,000 distinct CDR3 sequences, 3% to 4% of them singletons. Study results and caveats: No expanded-clone CDR3 amino acid sequence recurred across subjects, suggesting private TCR-beta repertoires.

The V gene end was trimmed by 6 bases and the J gene end by 5 bases; junction bases not matched to a gene: 8. This CDR3 is built from 14 residues. CDR1 ENHRY and CDR2 SYGVKD come from the germline V gene. The sequencing sample was made of PBMCs. The sequence derives from a woman between 45 and 60 years old with multiple sclerosis. V is TRBV10-3 and J is TRBJ2-3; TRBD1 matches 7 bases. In DNA, the CDR3 is TGTGCCATCAGCAAGGGGGCCCGCGAAGATACGCAGTATTTT. This encodes CAISKGAREDTQYF.